This TCR beta chain comes out of a study of identical twins. One entry per CDR3 protein, called by TCRdb with MiXCR from the 5' RACE reads. The sample gives about 690,000 distinct CDR3 sequences, around 6.1% of which show up once; 1.5% to 2% is in the top ten. Points on this clonotype: Its antigen is currently unknown.

Per the germline V gene, CDR1 is SGHTA and CDR2 is FQGTGA. This CDR3 spans 15 amino acids. V was clipped by 5 bases and J by 5 bases; unmatched bases: 8. Study observations and caveats: Beta out-of-frame sequences showed weaker excess twin sharing. Conclusions were drawn cross-sectionally by statistical analysis, without following the same donors.

The chain employs TRBV7-3 and TRBJ2-2, with 7 bases matching TRBD1. The specimen sequenced was naive T cells sorted from blood. The TCR comes from a man younger than 35 in good health. The CDR3 region is CASSPRQGRTGELFF. The DNA for the CDR3 is TGTGCCAGCAGCCCAAGACAGGGTCGTACCGGGGAGCTGTTTTTT.